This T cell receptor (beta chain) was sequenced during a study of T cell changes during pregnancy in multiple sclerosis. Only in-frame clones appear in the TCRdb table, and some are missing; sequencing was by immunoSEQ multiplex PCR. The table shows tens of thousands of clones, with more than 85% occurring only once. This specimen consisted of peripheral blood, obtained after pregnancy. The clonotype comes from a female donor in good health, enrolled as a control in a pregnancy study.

In nucleotides, the CDR3 is TGCGCCAGCAGCTTGGCGGGGACAGACTTTTACAATGAGCAGTTCTTC. Its translation: CASSLAGTDFYNEQFF. The chain joins TRBV5-1 to TRBJ2-1; 7 bases map to TRBD1. V dropped 0 bases and J dropped 4; count of bases not matched to a gene: 7. The CDR3 covers 16 residues. Germline loops: CDR1 SGHRS, CDR2 YFSETQ.